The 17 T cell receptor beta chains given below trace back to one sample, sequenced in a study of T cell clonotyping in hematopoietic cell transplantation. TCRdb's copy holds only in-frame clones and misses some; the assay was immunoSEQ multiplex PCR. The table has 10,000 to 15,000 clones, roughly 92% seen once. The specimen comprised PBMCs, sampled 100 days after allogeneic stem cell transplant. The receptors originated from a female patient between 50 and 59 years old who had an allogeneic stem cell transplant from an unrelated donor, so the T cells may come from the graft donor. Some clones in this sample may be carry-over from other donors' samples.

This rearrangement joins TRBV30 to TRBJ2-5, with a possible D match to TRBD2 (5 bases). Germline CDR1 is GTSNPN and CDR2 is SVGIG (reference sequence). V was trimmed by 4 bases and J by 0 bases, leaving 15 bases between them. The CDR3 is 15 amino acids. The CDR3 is CAWTLGYGDQETQYF. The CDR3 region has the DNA TGTGCCTGGACCCTAGGATACGGGGACCAAGAGACCCAGTACTTC.

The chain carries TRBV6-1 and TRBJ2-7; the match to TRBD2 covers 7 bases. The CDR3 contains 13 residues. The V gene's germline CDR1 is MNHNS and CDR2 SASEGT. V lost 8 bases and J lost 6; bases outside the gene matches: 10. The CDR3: CASWLSSGGEQYV. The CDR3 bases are TGTGCCAGCTGGCTCTCATCGGGAGGCGAGCAGTACGTC.

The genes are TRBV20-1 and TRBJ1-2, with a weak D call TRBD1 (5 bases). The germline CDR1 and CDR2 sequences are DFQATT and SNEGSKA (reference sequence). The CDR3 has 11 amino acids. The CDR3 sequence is CGGRNNYGYTF. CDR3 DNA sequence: TGCGGGGGGAGGAATAACTATGGCTACACCTTC.

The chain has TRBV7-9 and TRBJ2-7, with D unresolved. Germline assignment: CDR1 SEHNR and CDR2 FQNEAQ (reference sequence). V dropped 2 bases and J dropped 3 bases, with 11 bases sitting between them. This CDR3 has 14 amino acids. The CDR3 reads CASSLPGSDYEQYF. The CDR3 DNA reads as TGTGCCAGCAGCTTACCCGGCTCTGACTACGAGCAGTACTTC.

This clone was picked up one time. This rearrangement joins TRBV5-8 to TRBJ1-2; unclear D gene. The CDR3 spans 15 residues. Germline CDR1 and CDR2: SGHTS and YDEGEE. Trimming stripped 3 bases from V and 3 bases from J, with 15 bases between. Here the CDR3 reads CASSYGRRPHYGYTF. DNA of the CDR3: TGTGCCAGCAGCTACGGACGGAGGCCTCACTATGGCTACACCTTC.

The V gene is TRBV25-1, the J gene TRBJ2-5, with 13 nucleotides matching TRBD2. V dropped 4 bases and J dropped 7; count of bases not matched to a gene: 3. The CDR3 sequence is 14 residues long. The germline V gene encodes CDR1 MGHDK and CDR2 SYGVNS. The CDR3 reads CASSATSGGRTQYF. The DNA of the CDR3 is TGTGCCAGCAGTGCGACTAGCGGGGGGCGGACCCAGTACTTC. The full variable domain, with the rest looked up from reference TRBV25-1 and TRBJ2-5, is EADIYQTPRYLVIGTGKKITLECSQTMGHDKMYWYQQDPGMELHLIHYSYGVNSTEKGDLSSESTVSRIRTEHFPLTLESARPSHTSQYLCASSATSGGRTQYFGPGTRLLVL.

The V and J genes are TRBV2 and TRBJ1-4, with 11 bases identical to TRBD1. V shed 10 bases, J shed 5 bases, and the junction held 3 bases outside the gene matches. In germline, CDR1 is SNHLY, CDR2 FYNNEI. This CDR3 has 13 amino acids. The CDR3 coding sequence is TGTGCCACAGGGGACAGGGGGAATGAAAAACTGTTTTTT. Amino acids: CATGDRGNEKLFF.

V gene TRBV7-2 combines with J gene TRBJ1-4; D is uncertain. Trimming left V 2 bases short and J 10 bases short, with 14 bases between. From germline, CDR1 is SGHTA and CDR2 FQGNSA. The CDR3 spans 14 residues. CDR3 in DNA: TGTGCCAGCAGCTTAAGCAGCCCAGGAAGAAAACTGTTTTTT. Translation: CASSLSSPGRKLFF.

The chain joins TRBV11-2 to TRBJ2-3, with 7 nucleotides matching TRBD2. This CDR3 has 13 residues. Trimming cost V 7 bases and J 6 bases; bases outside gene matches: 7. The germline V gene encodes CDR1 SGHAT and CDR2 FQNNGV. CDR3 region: CASTPAGADTQYF. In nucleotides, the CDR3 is TGTGCCAGCACCCCTGCGGGAGCGGATACGCAGTATTTT.

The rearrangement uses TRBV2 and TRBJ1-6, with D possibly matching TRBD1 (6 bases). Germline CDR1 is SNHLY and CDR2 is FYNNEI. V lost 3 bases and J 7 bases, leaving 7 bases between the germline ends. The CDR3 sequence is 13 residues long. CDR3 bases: TGTGCCAGCAGTGACAGGGGCAATTCACCCCTCCACTTT. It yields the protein CASSDRGNSPLHF.

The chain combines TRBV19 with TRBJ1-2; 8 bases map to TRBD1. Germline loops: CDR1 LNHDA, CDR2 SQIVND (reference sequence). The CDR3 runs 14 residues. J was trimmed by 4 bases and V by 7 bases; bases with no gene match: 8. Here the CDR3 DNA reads TGTGCCAGTAACCCCGGACAGGGACGCTATGGCTACACCTTC. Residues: CASNPGQGRYGYTF.

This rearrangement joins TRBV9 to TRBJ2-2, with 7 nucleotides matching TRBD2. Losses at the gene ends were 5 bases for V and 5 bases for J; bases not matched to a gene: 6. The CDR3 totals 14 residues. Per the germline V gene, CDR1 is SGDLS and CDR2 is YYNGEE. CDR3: CASSYLLATGELFF. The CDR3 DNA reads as TGTGCCAGCAGTTATCTACTAGCGACCGGGGAGCTGTTTTTT.

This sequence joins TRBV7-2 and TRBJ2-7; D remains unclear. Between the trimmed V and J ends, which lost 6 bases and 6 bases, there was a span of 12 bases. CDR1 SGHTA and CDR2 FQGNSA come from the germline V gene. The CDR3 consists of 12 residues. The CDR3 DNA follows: TGTGCCAGCAGTCTTTCGCAAGGCGAGCAGTACTTC. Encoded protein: CASSLSQGEQYF.

CDR3 residues: CASSLFLAGGQPGELFF. The CDR3 DNA is TGTGCCAGCAGTTTATTCCTAGCGGGGGGGCAACCCGGGGAGCTGTTTTTT. J is TRBJ2-2 and V is TRBV27; 12 bases fit TRBD2. CDR1 and CDR2 from the germline V gene are MNHEY and SMNVEV (reference sequence). V was clipped by 1 base and J by 6 bases; unmatched bases: 6. CDR3 length: 17 residues.

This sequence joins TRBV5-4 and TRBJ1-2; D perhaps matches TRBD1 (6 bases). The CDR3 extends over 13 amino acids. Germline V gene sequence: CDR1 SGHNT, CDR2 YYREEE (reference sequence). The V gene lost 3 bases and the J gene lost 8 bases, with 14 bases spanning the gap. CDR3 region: CASSSNRAGGYTF. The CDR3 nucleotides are TGTGCCAGCAGCTCAAACAGGGCAGGCGGCTACACCTTC.

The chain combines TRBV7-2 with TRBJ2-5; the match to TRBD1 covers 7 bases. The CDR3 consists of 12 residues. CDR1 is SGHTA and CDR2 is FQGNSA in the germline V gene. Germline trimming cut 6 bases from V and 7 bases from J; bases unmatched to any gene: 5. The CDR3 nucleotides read TGTGCCAGCAGTCTCCAGGGGGTGACCCAGTACTTC. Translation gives CASSLQGVTQYF.

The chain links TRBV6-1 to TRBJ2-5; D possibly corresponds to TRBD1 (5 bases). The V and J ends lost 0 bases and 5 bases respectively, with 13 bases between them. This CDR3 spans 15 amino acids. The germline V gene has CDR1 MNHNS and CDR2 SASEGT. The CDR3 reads CASSEARQGDETQYF. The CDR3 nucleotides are TGTGCCAGCAGTGAAGCCAGGCAGGGTGACGAGACCCAGTACTTC.